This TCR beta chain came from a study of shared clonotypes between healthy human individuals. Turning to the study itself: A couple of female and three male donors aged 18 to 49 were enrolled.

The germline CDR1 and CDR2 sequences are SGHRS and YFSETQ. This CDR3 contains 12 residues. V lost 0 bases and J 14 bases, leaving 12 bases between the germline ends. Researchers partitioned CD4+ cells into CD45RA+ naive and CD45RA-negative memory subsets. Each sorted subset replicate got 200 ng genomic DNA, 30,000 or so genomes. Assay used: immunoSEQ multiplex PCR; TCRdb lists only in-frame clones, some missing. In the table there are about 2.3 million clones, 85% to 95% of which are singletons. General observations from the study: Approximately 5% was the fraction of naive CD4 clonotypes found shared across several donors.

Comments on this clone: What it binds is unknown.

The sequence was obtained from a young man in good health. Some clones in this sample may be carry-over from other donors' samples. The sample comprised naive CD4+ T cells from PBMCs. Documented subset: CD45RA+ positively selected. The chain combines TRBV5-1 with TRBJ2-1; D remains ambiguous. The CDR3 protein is CASSLVLGKEFF. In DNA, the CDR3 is TGCGCCAGCAGCTTGGTACTGGGAAAGGAGTTCTTC.